This entry features one T cell receptor (beta chain) sequence. The antigen remains undetermined. This entry belongs to a study of Ad26.COV2.S vaccination and SARS-CoV-2 variants. Study results and caveats: Reported post-vaccination CD8+ and CD4+ T cell responses to spike showed substantial breadth. Measurement of non-spike TCR breadth gave similar results in vaccine and placebo recipients.

As to treatment: around 19 received Ad26.COV2.S at low or high dose, single or two shots; 5 received placebo; per-sample allocation not given. The samples date from day 63 after the first vaccine or placebo injection. The CDR3 sequence is 16 residues long. Trimming at V came to 4 bases and at J to 0 bases, leaving 8 bases not matched to a gene. From germline, CDR1 is MDHEN and CDR2 SYDVKM. Repertoires were generated with immunoSEQ multiplex PCR, while TCRdb's copy carries only in-frame clones and drops some. This table has approximately 410,000 clones, about 90% appearing once. This clonotype was obtained from a person between 18 and 59 years old who received the Ad26.COV2.S COVID-19 vaccine or a placebo. The rearrangement joins TRBV28 to TRBJ1-1; TRBD1 matches 7 bases. The sample was peripheral blood, taken in a trial of Ad26.COV2.S vaccine versus placebo. CDR3 nucleotide sequence: TGTGCCAGCAGTTACCGGGACAGAGTAATGAACACTGAAGCTTTCTTT. Protein sequence: CASSYRDRVMNTEAFF.